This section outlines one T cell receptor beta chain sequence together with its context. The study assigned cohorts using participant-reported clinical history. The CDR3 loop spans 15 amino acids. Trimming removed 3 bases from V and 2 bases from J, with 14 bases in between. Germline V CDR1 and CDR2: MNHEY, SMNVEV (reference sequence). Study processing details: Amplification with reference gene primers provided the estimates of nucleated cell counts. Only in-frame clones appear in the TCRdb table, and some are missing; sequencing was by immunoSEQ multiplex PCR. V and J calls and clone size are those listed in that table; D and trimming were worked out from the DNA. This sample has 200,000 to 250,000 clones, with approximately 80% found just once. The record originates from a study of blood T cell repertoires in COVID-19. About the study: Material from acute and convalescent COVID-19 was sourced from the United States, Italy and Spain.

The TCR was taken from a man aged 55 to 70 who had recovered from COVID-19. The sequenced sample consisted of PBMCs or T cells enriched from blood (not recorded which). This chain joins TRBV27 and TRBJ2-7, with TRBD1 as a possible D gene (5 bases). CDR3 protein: CASSFLSRAPYEQYF. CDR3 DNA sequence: TGTGCCAGCAGTTTCCTCAGCAGGGCCCCCTACGAGCAGTACTTC.